This T cell receptor beta chain was recorded in a study of T cells after posttransplantation cyclophosphamide. Regarding the study as a whole: After PTCy, TRB diversity resembled that of CNI/methotrexate controls. TRB overlap between skin or GI tissue T cells and blood was limited. Later blood repertoires were often dominated by clones from the donor CD8+ memory compartment.

Treatment was busulfan-fludarabine conditioning, a marrow graft, and cyclophosphamide on days +3 and +4. Produced via immunoSEQ multiplex PCR; TCRdb's table is partial and in-frame only. The sample contains approximately 19,000 clones, approximately 90% of which appear only once. This clone showed up just once. The antigen is undetermined. The CDR3 loop spans 14 amino acids. CDR1 is SGHDT and CDR2 is YYEEEE in the germline V gene. The junction had 5 bases not matched to a gene; V was cut back by 4 bases and J by 3 bases. This sequence originates from a female patient aged 40-49 years who received an allogeneic stem cell transplant from a related donor, was CMV-positive, and had no GVHD. Some T cells may be graft donor cells. The sequenced sample was PBMCs, obtained after allogeneic stem cell transplant with posttransplant cyclophosphamide. The chain links TRBV5-6 to TRBJ2-7, with 9 bases aligning to TRBD2. The CDR3 DNA is TGTGCCAGCAGCGCGGGACTAGCTTTCTACGAGCAGTACTTC. It translates to CASSAGLAFYEQYF. The whole variable domain, remainder taken from reference TRBV5-6 and TRBJ2-7, is DAGVTQSPTHLIKTRGQQVTLRCSPKSGHDTVSWYQQALGQGPQFIFQYYEEEERQRGNFPDRFSGHQFPNYSSELNVNALLLGDSALYLCASSAGLAFYEQYFGPGTRLTVT.